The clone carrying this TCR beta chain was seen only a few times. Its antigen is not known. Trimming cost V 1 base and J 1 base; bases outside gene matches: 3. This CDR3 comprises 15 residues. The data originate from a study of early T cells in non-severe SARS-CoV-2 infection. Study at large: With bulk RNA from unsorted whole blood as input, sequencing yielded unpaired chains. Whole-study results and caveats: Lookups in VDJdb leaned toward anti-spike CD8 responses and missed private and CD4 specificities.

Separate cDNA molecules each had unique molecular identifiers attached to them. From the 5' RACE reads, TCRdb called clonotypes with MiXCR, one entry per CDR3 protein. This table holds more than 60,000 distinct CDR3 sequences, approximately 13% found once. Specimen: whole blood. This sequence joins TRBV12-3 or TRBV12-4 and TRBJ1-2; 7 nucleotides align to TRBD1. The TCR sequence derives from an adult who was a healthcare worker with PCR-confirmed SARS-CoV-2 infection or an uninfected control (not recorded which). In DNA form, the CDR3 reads TGTGCCAGCAGTTTAGGGGGACAGATTAACTATGGCTACACCTTC. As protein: CASSLGGQINYGYTF.